The subject of this entry is one T cell receptor (beta chain). Some clones are missing from TCRdb's copy, which holds only in-frame ones; the method was immunoSEQ multiplex PCR. This sample carries under 650,000 clones, about 95% of them seen once, and the ten largest clones take 0.06%. The data are from a study of shared clonotypes between healthy human individuals. The CDR3 loop spans 18 amino acids. Germline trimming cut 1 base from V and 0 bases from J; bases unmatched to any gene: 9. The V gene's germline CDR1 is SGHAT and CDR2 FQNNGV. The clonotype comes from a woman aged 25 to 45 in good health. The sample was naive CD4+ T cells sorted from blood. The subset was: CD45RA+ positively selected. This sequence joins TRBV11-2 and TRBJ2-7; 10 bases agree with TRBD2. The CDR3 spells CASSLGGLAGDLSYEQYF. CDR3 DNA sequence: TGTGCCAGCAGCTTAGGAGGTCTAGCGGGAGACCTCTCCTACGAGCAGTACTTC.